The next 25 T cell receptor beta chains were all read from a single sample in a study of shared clonotypes between healthy human individuals. The repertoire was sequenced with immunoSEQ multiplex PCR; TCRdb's copy has only in-frame clones and lacks some. The sample carries 1 million to 1.3 million clones, more than 75% recorded once. The sample consisted of memory CD4+ T cells from PBMCs. Subset: CD45RA-negative fraction. The receptor set was obtained from a man between 18 and 29 years old in good health. Some clones in this sample may be carry-over from other donors' samples.

This clone was observed a handful of times. This chain links TRBV7-9 with TRBJ1-2; possible D gene TRBD1, 5 bases. Germline V gene data show CDR1 as SEHNR and CDR2 as FQNEAQ (reference sequence). Deletions cut 5 bases from V and 3 bases from J, with 10 bases between. The CDR3 sequence is 13 residues long. CDR3 sequence reads: CASSQGGDYGYTF. CDR3 DNA: TGTGCCAGCAGCCAGGGAGGGGACTATGGCTACACCTTC.

The V and J genes are TRBV19 and TRBJ1-2; tentatively, D is TRBD1 (6 bases). CDR1 and CDR2 (germline): LNHDA, SQIVND (reference sequence). CDR3 length: 15 residues. The V and J ends lost 6 bases and 2 bases respectively, with 16 bases between them. CDR3 in amino acids: CASRPYRTVNYGYTF. The CDR3 DNA sequence: TGTGCCAGTAGACCCTATCGGACAGTAAACTATGGCTACACCTTC.

The V and J genes are TRBV6-4 and TRBJ2-1, with a possible D match to TRBD1 (6 bases). Germline assignment: CDR1 MRHNA and CDR2 SNTAGT. With 4 bases removed from V and 4 bases from J, the gap between germline ends came to 14 bases. The CDR3 has 15 residues. The CDR3 loop reads CASSVSIGGYNEQFF. In DNA form, the CDR3 reads TGTGCCAGCAGTGTCAGCATAGGGGGTTACAATGAGCAGTTCTTC.

The chain is built from TRBV4-1 and TRBJ2-3; D might be TRBD1 or TRBD2, each matching 6 bases. In germline, CDR1 is MGHRA, CDR2 YSYEKL. This CDR3 contains 14 residues. With 4 bases removed from V and 6 bases from J, the gap between germline ends came to 14 bases. The CDR3 loop is CASSPGATWDTQYF. The CDR3 nucleotides read TGCGCCAGCAGCCCGGGGGCGACATGGGATACGCAGTATTTT.

The chain has TRBV30 and TRBJ2-1, with 8 bases identical to TRBD1. The CDR3 runs to 13 residues. Trimming removed 5 bases from V and 6 bases from J; junction bases left unmatched: 6. Germline V gives CDR1 GTSNPN, CDR2 SVGIG (reference sequence). The CDR3 spells CAWVLQGVNEQFF. The CDR3 nucleotides are TGTGCCTGGGTTCTACAGGGGGTCAATGAGCAGTTCTTC.

The chain uses TRBV30 and TRBJ1-2; D possibly corresponds to TRBD1 (5 bases). The ends were cut back, 8 bases at V and 7 bases at J, with 17 bases in the middle. In germline, CDR1 is GTSNPN, CDR2 SVGIG (reference sequence). CDR3 length: 12 residues. For the CDR3, the DNA is TGTGCCCACCGCCGGGACCTTCTTGGCTACACCTTC. This sequence encodes CAHRRDLLGYTF.

The gene calls are TRBV28 and TRBJ1-4; the D is unclear. V lost 2 bases and J 0 bases, leaving 7 bases between the germline ends. The CDR3 is made up of 15 amino acids. The germline gives CDR1 MDHEN, CDR2 SYDVKM. CDR3 region: CASSLVGSTNEKLFF. The CDR3 coding sequence is TGTGCCAGCAGTTTAGTGGGTTCAACTAATGAAAAACTGTTTTTT.

The chain couples TRBV5-1 to TRBJ2-3; 7 positions agree with TRBD1. The germline CDR1 and CDR2 sequences are SGHRS and YFSETQ. The CDR3 length is 16 residues. V lost 4 bases to trimming and J lost 3 bases; unmatched junction nucleotides: 11. For the CDR3, the DNA is TGCGCCAGCAGCCTAACCGGGACAGAAGTGACAGATACGCAGTATTTT. It codes for CASSLTGTEVTDTQYF.

This clone has only one observation. This chain connects TRBV28 to TRBJ2-7; D may be TRBD1 or TRBD2 (5 bases each). CDR1 is MDHEN, CDR2 SYDVKM, per germline. This CDR3 has 14 residues. V shed 1 base and J shed 4 bases, with 11 bases lying between them. The CDR3 protein is CASSLLGDLYEQYF. The DNA of the CDR3 is TGTGCCAGCAGTTTATTAGGGGACCTGTACGAGCAGTACTTC.

This clone was recorded once. The J gene is TRBJ2-5, the V gene TRBV6-6; D call uncertain. This CDR3 region has 14 residues. The germline V gene encodes CDR1 MNHNY and CDR2 SVGAGI (reference sequence). V dropped 8 bases and J dropped 5 bases, with 18 bases sitting between them. CDR3 residues: CASGMWGRVETQYF. CDR3 DNA sequence: TGTGCCAGCGGAATGTGGGGAAGGGTCGAGACCCAGTACTTC.

This clone turned up a few times. V gene TRBV29-1 combines with J gene TRBJ2-1; 7 bases align to TRBD1. This CDR3 comprises 15 residues. Germline V gene lookup returns CDR1 SQVTM and CDR2 ANQGSEA. After removal of 7 bases from V and 4 bases from J, the junction contained 13 bases not matched to a gene. CDR3 bases: TGCAGCGGATATCCGGACAGGAGCCCATACAATGAGCAGTTCTTC. This encodes CSGYPDRSPYNEQFF.

A word on this clone: At the DNA level, this CDR3 is encoded by other sequences in the same sample as well. The rearrangement uses TRBV6-1 and TRBJ1-5, with 7 nucleotides matching TRBD1. The germline CDR1 and CDR2 sequences are MNHNS and SASEGT. V lost 6 bases to trimming and J lost 5 bases; unmatched junction nucleotides: 4. This CDR3 has 13 amino acids. The CDR3 DNA follows: TGTGCCAGCAGGCTAACAGGGGATCAGCCCCAGCATTTT. Translating it yields CASRLTGDQPQHF.

The chain combines TRBV29-1 with TRBJ2-3; TRBD1 agrees at 7 bases. The V gene's germline CDR1 is SQVTM and CDR2 ANQGSEA. The CDR3 has 12 residues. V trimming: 7 bases; J trimming: 2 bases; junction bases outside the gene matches: 3. CDR3 sequence: CSAGGDTDTQYF. For the CDR3, the DNA is TGCAGCGCAGGGGGAGACACAGATACGCAGTATTTT.

The chain links TRBV29-1 to TRBJ2-5, with a weak D call TRBD1 (8 bases). Looked up from germline, CDR1 is SQVTM and CDR2 is ANQGSEA. This CDR3 contains 12 residues. V was clipped by 5 bases and J by 5 bases, with 12 bases between them. The CDR3, as DNA: TGCAGCGTTTACAGGGGGGGGGAGACCCAGTACTTC. The encoded protein is CSVYRGGETQYF.

This clone is a singleton in its sample. The chain carries TRBV9 and TRBJ2-3; possible D gene TRBD1, 6 bases. Germline V CDR1 and CDR2: SGDLS, YYNGEE. Trimming cost V 0 bases and J 3 bases, with 11 bases left between them. The CDR3 covers 15 residues. CDR3 DNA: TGTGCCAGCAGCGTAGAACAGGGCGGGACAGATACGCAGTATTTT. This translates into CASSVEQGGTDTQYF.

Comments on this clone: With only one base between it and a far larger clone, this is likely a read error. The chain combines TRBV4-2 with TRBJ2-7, with 7 bases fitting TRBD2. The CDR3 sequence is 14 residues long. Germline-derived CDR1 and CDR2 are LGHNA and YNFKEQ. The CDR3 nucleotides read TGTGCCAGCAGCCAAGATTCTAGCGGCTACGAGCGGTACTTC. This sequence encodes CASSQDSSGYERYF.

V usage is TRBV6-4 and J usage is TRBJ1-2; TRBD1 agrees at 8 bases. The CDR3 runs 13 residues. Germline CDR1 and CDR2: MRHNA and SNTAGT. Trimming took 5 bases from V and 10 from J; bases not matched to a gene: 9. Here the CDR3 DNA reads TGTGCCAGCAGTCCTCAGGGGGCTGGTGACTACACCTTC. This encodes CASSPQGAGDYTF.

This clone was observed a handful of times. Just one base apart from a much larger clone, this may be a read error. The DNA is omitted, as the CDR3 cannot be located on it reliably, and the CDR3 follows TCRdb's listing. CDR3 loop: CASFASGANVPTF. The gene calls are TRBV28 and TRBJ2-6; whether TRBD1, the table's D call, matches the DNA was not checked. Germline CDR1 reads MDHEN; CDR2 reads SYDVKM. The CDR3 totals 13 residues, both ends included.

This clone occurred once. The rearrangement uses TRBV9 and TRBJ2-2; TRBD2 matches at 9 bases. The CDR3 is made up of 17 amino acids. In germline, CDR1 is SGDLS, CDR2 YYNGEE. V shed 0 bases and J 6 bases; nucleotides not matched to a gene: 9. The CDR3 reads CASSVGSFSGRPGELFF. The CDR3 DNA sequence: TGTGCCAGCAGCGTAGGAAGTTTTAGCGGGAGACCCGGGGAGCTGTTTTTT.

CDR3 protein: CASSLYTDTQYF. The CDR3 coding sequence is TGTGCCAGCAGCCTATACACAGATACGCAGTATTTT. The V gene is TRBV14, the J gene TRBJ2-3; unclear D gene. With 4 bases removed from V and 2 bases from J, the gap between germline ends came to 4 bases. Germline CDR1 is SGHDN and CDR2 is FVKESK. The CDR3 runs to 12 residues.

The chain combines TRBV28 with TRBJ2-7; D possibly corresponds to TRBD1 (5 bases). The CDR3 length is 15 residues. Looked up from germline, CDR1 is MDHEN and CDR2 is SYDVKM. Trimming left V 4 bases short and J 2 bases short, with 15 bases between. The DNA of the CDR3 is TGTGCCAGCAGTTACCACACAGGCTACACCTACGAGCAGTACTTC. Its translation: CASSYHTGYTYEQYF.

The J gene is TRBJ2-6, the V gene TRBV28; 8 bases map to TRBD2. J lost 1 base, V lost 5 bases, and 4 bases had no gene match. The CDR3 has 16 amino acids. Per germline, CDR1 MDHEN and CDR2 SYDVKM. CDR3 DNA sequence: TGTGCCAGCAGTGGCCCGGGGGGGTCTGGGGCCAACGTCCTGACTTTC. Amino acid sequence: CASSGPGGSGANVLTF. Full variable domain (remainder filled in from reference TRBV28 and TRBJ2-6): DVKVTQSSRYLVKRTGEKVFLECVQDMDHENMFWYRQDPGLGLRLIYFSYDVKMKEKGDIPEGYSVSREKKERFSLILESASTNQTSMYLCASSGPGGSGANVLTFGAGSRLTVL.

The chain recombines TRBV7-6 with TRBJ2-2; possible D gene TRBD1, 6 bases. Germline CDR1 reads SGHVS; CDR2 reads FNYEAQ. CDR3 size: 14 residues. V was cut by 5 bases and J by 4 bases, with 11 bases left in between. CDR3 bases: TGTGCCAGCAGCACTGGACAGTTCACCGGGGAGCTGTTTTTT. It yields the protein CASSTGQFTGELFF.

The V gene is TRBV7-9, the J gene TRBJ1-2; no firm D call. The germline CDR1 and CDR2 sequences are SEHNR and FQNEAQ (reference sequence). The CDR3 length is 12 residues. Trimming took 5 bases from V and 4 from J, leaving 8 bases between them. CDR3 sequence reads: CASSPEGYGYTF. In DNA, the CDR3 is TGTGCCAGCAGCCCAGAAGGCTATGGCTACACCTTC.

Concerning this clone: This sample also contains other DNA sequences that code for the same CDR3. Here the CDR3 DNA reads TGTGCCAGCAGCGGAGGTCGGGGCTACAATGAGCAGTTCTTC. This translates into CASSGGRGYNEQFF. The rearrangement uses TRBV9 and TRBJ2-1; possible D gene TRBD2, 5 bases. Per the germline V gene, CDR1 is SGDLS and CDR2 is YYNGEE. Trimming removed 3 bases at V and 3 bases at J, with 10 bases between. The CDR3 has 14 residues.